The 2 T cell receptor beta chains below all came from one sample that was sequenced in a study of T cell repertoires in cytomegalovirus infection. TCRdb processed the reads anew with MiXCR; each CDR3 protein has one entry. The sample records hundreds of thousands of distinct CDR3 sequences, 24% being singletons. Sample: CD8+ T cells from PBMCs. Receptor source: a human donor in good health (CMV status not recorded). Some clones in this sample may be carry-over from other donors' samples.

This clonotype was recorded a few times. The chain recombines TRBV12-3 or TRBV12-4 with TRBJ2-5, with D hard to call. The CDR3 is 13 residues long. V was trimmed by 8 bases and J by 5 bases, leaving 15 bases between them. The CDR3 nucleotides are TGTGCCAGCGCGCTGGGTCTGGAGGAGACCCAGTACTTC. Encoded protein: CASALGLEETQYF.

Here the CDR3 reads CSASALYEQYV. DNA for the CDR3: TGCAGTGCTAGTGCCCTTTACGAGCAGTACGTC. The V and J genes are TRBV20-1 and TRBJ2-7; D ambiguous. The CDR3 runs 11 residues. V was clipped by 3 bases and J by 4 bases, with 7 bases between them. In germline, CDR1 is DFQATT, CDR2 SNEGSKA (reference sequence).